These 31 T cell receptor beta chains were sequenced from one sample in a study of CD8 T cells in ankylosing spondylitis. Notes on the study in general: Within ankylosing spondylitis blood, a TCR beta motif made up of under 10 highly homologous variants appeared to be characteristic.

Each CDR3 protein is one row after TCRdb ran MiXCR on the 5' RACE reads. Of 750,000 to 850,000 distinct CDR3 sequences listed, 12% are singletons. These TCRs' antigens remain unknown. The sample taken for sequencing was blood, either unsorted or a sorted T cell fraction (not recorded which). All receptors derive from a male donor with ankylosing spondylitis.

This clonotype was seen only a few times. The V and J genes are TRBV29-1 and TRBJ2-7; 11 nucleotides align to TRBD2. J lost 2 bases, V lost 0 bases, and 9 bases had no gene match. Germline V CDR1 and CDR2: SQVTM, ANQGSEA. CDR3 length equals 17 residues. The CDR3 here is CSVEERPIAGGTYEQYF. CDR3 nucleotide sequence: TGCAGCGTTGAAGAGCGTCCGATAGCGGGAGGGACCTACGAGCAGTACTTC.

In this sample, this clonotype turned up many times. The chain recombines TRBV9 with TRBJ2-5; D gene unclear. The CDR3 extends over 15 amino acids. Germline loops: CDR1 SGDLS, CDR2 YYNGEE. With 4 bases removed from V and 1 base from J, the gap between germline ends came to 14 bases. CDR3 DNA sequence: TGTGCCAGCAGCCTCCAGAGGTCGGGCCAAGAGACCCAGTACTTC. Protein product: CASSLQRSGQETQYF.

This chain uses TRBV7-8 with TRBJ2-5, with D possibly matching TRBD1 (6 bases). CDR1 and CDR2 (germline): SGHVS, FQNEAQ. V was trimmed by 1 base and J by 5 bases, leaving 8 bases between them. This CDR3 is built from 13 residues. The CDR3 DNA reads as TGTGCCAGCAGCTTAGATACAGGGGAGACCCAGTACTTC. Protein sequence: CASSLDTGETQYF.

This clonotype was recorded only once. This may stem from a read error, because a much larger clone lies one nucleotide away. V is TRBV29-1 and J is TRBJ2-7; possible D gene TRBD1, 5 bases. CDR3 length: 12 residues. From germline, CDR1 is SQVTM and CDR2 ANQGSEA. Trimming took off 4 bases at V and 6 bases at J, with 13 bases between the two ends. CDR3 DNA sequence: TGCAGCGTTGGAAGGGGATCCAGCGAGCAGTACTTC. Its protein is CSVGRGSSEQYF.

This chain connects TRBV7-9 to TRBJ2-1; 9 bases line up with TRBD2. This CDR3 has 15 amino acids. Per germline, CDR1 SEHNR and CDR2 FQNEAQ (reference sequence). V gave up 7 bases and J gave up 5 bases; unmatched junction bases: 9. The CDR3 region has the DNA TGTGCCAGCACCTATCTAGCGGGGACTAACAATGAGCAGTTCTTC. As protein: CASTYLAGTNNEQFF. Together with reference TRBV7-9 and TRBJ2-1, the CDR3 gives the full variable domain: DTGVSQNPRHKITKRGQNVTFRCDPISEHNRLYWYRQTLGQGPEFLTYFQNEAQLEKSRLLSDRFSAERPKGSFSTLEIQRTEQGDSAMYLCASTYLAGTNNEQFFGPGTRLTVL.

The chain combines TRBV28 with TRBJ2-7, with TRBD2 as a possible D gene (5 bases). CDR1 and CDR2 (germline): MDHEN, SYDVKM. V shed 7 bases and J shed 5 bases, with 12 bases lying between them. This CDR3 comprises 12 residues. For the CDR3, the DNA is TGTGCCAGCAAAGCCGCCGGGGACGAGCAGTACTTC. Translated, it gives CASKAAGDEQYF.

This chain joins TRBV5-5 and TRBJ1-2; 8 bases match TRBD1. This CDR3 has 15 amino acids. Germline V gives CDR1 SGHKS, CDR2 YYEKEE (reference sequence). V trimming: 4 bases; J trimming: 3 bases; junction bases outside the gene matches: 8. In DNA form, the CDR3 reads TGTGCCAGCAGCGAATCGACAGGGGACTACTATGGCTACACCTTC. Protein sequence: CASSESTGDYYGYTF. Filled out from reference TRBV5-5 and TRBJ1-2, the complete variable domain reads DAGVTQSPTHLIKTRGQQVTLRCSPISGHKSVSWYQQVLGQGPQFIFQYYEKEERGRGNFPDRFSARQFPNYSSELNVNALLLGDSALYLCASSESTGDYYGYTFGSGTRLTVV.

This clonotype was observed many times. The rearrangement uses TRBV6-5 and TRBJ2-3, with 7 nucleotides matching TRBD2. V lost 3 bases and J lost 6; bases outside the gene matches: 9. CDR3 length equals 15 residues. CDR1 is MNHEY and CDR2 is SVGAGI in the germline V gene. The CDR3 DNA reads TGTGCCAGCAGTTATATCAGACTAGCCCCGGATACGCAGTATTTT. Encoded protein: CASSYIRLAPDTQYF.

There are many counts of this clonotype. V usage is TRBV7-2 and J usage is TRBJ2-1, with D hard to call. Germline loops: CDR1 SGHTA, CDR2 FQGNSA. Deletions cut 5 bases from V and 7 bases from J, with 18 bases between. CDR3 length: 15 residues. The CDR3 loop reads CASSVQPVLGNEQFF. The CDR3 DNA reads TGTGCCAGCAGCGTACAGCCAGTTTTGGGGAATGAGCAGTTCTTC.

This clonotype showed up many times. The chain is built from TRBV12-3 or TRBV12-4 and TRBJ2-3, with 10 nucleotides matching TRBD1. CDR3 size: 15 residues. The V and J ends lost 5 bases and 3 bases, in that order; junction bases with no gene match: 5. This CDR3 reads CASSPGTGVTDTQYF. The CDR3 nucleotides read TGTGCCAGCAGTCCCGGGACAGGGGTGACAGATACGCAGTATTTT.

V gene TRBV5-1 combines with J gene TRBJ2-5; TRBD2 is a possible D gene (6 bases). Trimming cost V 1 base and J 4 bases, with 14 bases left between them. The CDR3 has 15 amino acids. Germline values: CDR1 SGHRS, CDR2 YFSETQ. The CDR3 DNA follows: TGCGCCAGCAGCTTGAACGTCAGGGAGGTAGAGACCCAGTACTTC. As protein: CASSLNVREVETQYF.

The chain recombines TRBV18 with TRBJ2-7, with a tentative D call TRBD2 (5 bases). The CDR3 runs to 14 residues. Germline lookup yields CDR1 KGHSH and CDR2 LQKENI. The V end lost 4 bases, the J end lost 3 bases, and 13 bases lay between the germline ends. In nucleotides, the CDR3 is TGTGCCAGCTCACGTGAGGGTCAGAGCTACGAGCAGTACTTC. This translates into CASSREGQSYEQYF.

This clonotype was seen only a few times. The chain recombines TRBV7-2 with TRBJ1-4, with D tentatively TRBD1 (6 bases). The CDR3 has 15 amino acids. The ends were cut back, 6 bases at V and 2 bases at J, with 13 bases in the middle. Germline-derived CDR1 and CDR2 are SGHTA and FQGNSA. Here the CDR3 DNA reads TGTGCCAGCAGGAAAGGGGGGGTGACTAATGAAAAACTGTTTTTT. Translation gives CASRKGGVTNEKLFF.

This clonotype was found many times. The gene calls are TRBV4-2 and TRBJ2-3, with 10 bases identical to TRBD2. Germline V gene data show CDR1 as LGHNA and CDR2 as YNFKEQ. After removal of 5 bases from V and 5 bases from J, the junction contained 7 bases not matched to a gene. This CDR3 comprises 15 residues. CDR3 loop: CASSYGLAVKDTQYF. The CDR3 coding sequence is TGTGCCAGCAGCTACGGACTAGCGGTGAAAGATACGCAGTATTTT.

The V call is TRBV29-1, the J call TRBJ2-1; 7 nucleotides align to TRBD2. V dropped 3 bases and J dropped 2; count of bases not matched to a gene: 13. CDR1 is SQVTM and CDR2 is ANQGSEA in the germline V gene. The CDR3 loop spans 17 amino acids. DNA of the CDR3: TGCAGCGTTGAGAGAAGGGGTTGGGGGGGTCCCTACAATGAGCAGTTCTTC. Amino acid sequence: CSVERRGWGGPYNEQFF.

This clonotype was seen more than once but under ten times. The CDR3 sequence is CASSFLAGNQPQHF. CDR3 nucleotide sequence: TGTGCCAGCAGTTTTCTGGCGGGCAATCAGCCCCAGCATTTT. The chain links TRBV27 to TRBJ1-5; D not certain. The CDR3 runs to 14 residues. The V and J ends lost 3 bases and 2 bases respectively, with 8 bases between them. CDR1 is MNHEY and CDR2 is SMNVEV in the germline V gene (reference sequence).

In this sample, this clonotype turned up many times. This chain links TRBV7-2 with TRBJ2-7; the D is unclear. CDR3 length: 14 amino acids. Trimming took 1 base from V and 0 from J, leaving 7 bases between them. Germline lookup yields CDR1 SGHTA and CDR2 FQGNSA. CDR3 DNA sequence: TGTGCCAGCAGCTTAGAAGGATTCTCCTACGAGCAGTACTTC. Its protein is CASSLEGFSYEQYF.

The chain carries TRBV27 and TRBJ2-6; D is unclear. From germline, CDR1 is MNHEY and CDR2 SMNVEV (reference sequence). The CDR3 has 20 residues. The germline V and J ends were trimmed by 5 bases and 0 bases, with 23 bases remaining between them. CDR3 amino acids: CASSPLRPLTSLSGANVLTF. DNA for the CDR3: TGTGCCAGCAGTCCACTTAGACCCTTGACAAGCCTCTCTGGGGCCAACGTCCTGACTTTC.

This clonotype was observed a handful of times. This chain uses TRBV25-1 with TRBJ2-1; D gene unclear. This CDR3 comprises 15 residues. V was clipped by 0 bases and J by 8 bases, with 14 bases between them. The germline gives CDR1 MGHDK, CDR2 SYGVNS. The DNA for the CDR3 is TGTGCCAGCAGTGAATATAGGGTCTACAACGATGAGCAGTTCTTC. Its translation: CASSEYRVYNDEQFF. Full variable domain (remainder filled in from reference TRBV25-1 and TRBJ2-1): EADIYQTPRYLVIGTGKKITLECSQTMGHDKMYWYQQDPGMELHLIHYSYGVNSTEKGDLSSESTVSRIRTEHFPLTLESARPSHTSQYLCASSEYRVYNDEQFFGPGTRLTVL.

This clonotype turned up a few times. V gene TRBV12-3 or TRBV12-4 combines with J gene TRBJ1-3, with unresolved D. Between the trimmed V and J ends, which lost 1 base and 4 bases, there was a span of 8 bases. The CDR3 runs to 14 residues. CDR3 region: CASSLVGEGNTIYF. CDR3 in DNA: TGTGCCAGCAGTTTAGTGGGAGAGGGAAACACCATATATTTT.

This clonotype was detected many times. This chain connects TRBV20-1 to TRBJ1-4; D not resolved. Trimming left V 3 bases short and J 10 bases short, with 15 bases between. CDR3 length: 13 residues. Germline CDR1 DFQATT, CDR2 SNEGSKA (reference sequence). Here the CDR3 DNA reads TGCAGTGCTAGGGATCTCGAATCTGGAAAACTGTTTTTT. This encodes CSARDLESGKLFF.

The chain recombines TRBV5-5 with TRBJ2-5; no clear D gene. Germline CDR1 is SGHKS and CDR2 is YYEKEE (reference sequence). The CDR3 contains 14 residues. Trimming took 4 bases from V and 0 from J, leaving 10 bases between them. The CDR3 nucleotides read TGTGCCAGCAGCCCCGTCGCACACCAAGAGACCCAGTACTTC. This codes for CASSPVAHQETQYF.

The chain employs TRBV3-1 and TRBJ2-1; D may be TRBD2 (6 bases). V was trimmed by 4 bases and J by 5 bases, leaving 12 bases between them. The length of the CDR3 is 14 residues. Per the germline V gene, CDR1 is LGHDT and CDR2 is YNNKEL (reference sequence). This CDR3 is CASSRFPGDNEQFF. CDR3 bases: TGTGCCAGCAGCCGCTTCCCGGGGGACAATGAGCAGTTCTTC.

This clonotype was found many times. The chain has TRBV12-3 or TRBV12-4 and TRBJ2-2; 7 bases line up with TRBD2. The ends lost 6 bases at V and 2 bases at J; junction bases unmatched: 3. This CDR3 region has 14 residues. CDR3 nucleotide sequence: TGTGCCAGCAGGCGCGGGGGAAACACCGGGGAGCTGTTTTTT. It codes for CASRRGGNTGELFF.

At least ten counts were recorded for this clonotype. In DNA form, the CDR3 reads TGCGCCAGCAGCCAAGGGGCCAGGGGTAACTATGGCTACACCTTC. Protein product: CASSQGARGNYGYTF. The chain links TRBV4-3 to TRBJ1-2, with a weak D call TRBD1 (6 bases). Germline CDR1 and CDR2: LGHNA and YSLEER. The CDR3 is made up of 15 amino acids. V was pared by 1 base and J by 1 base, with 10 bases between.

This clonotype was picked up a small number of times. The V and J genes are TRBV12-3 or TRBV12-4 and TRBJ2-3; 8 nucleotides line up with TRBD2. The CDR3 spans 17 residues. Trimming cost V 3 bases and J 0 bases; bases outside gene matches: 8. The CDR3, as DNA: TGTGCCAGCAGTTTGTATGGGACTAGGCTTAGCACAGATACGCAGTATTTT. It translates to CASSLYGTRLSTDTQYF.

This clonotype came up many times. V usage is TRBV7-8 and J usage is TRBJ2-7, with D possibly being TRBD1 or TRBD2 (6 bases each). Germline V gives CDR1 SGHVS, CDR2 FQNEAQ. The V end lost 3 bases, the J end lost 5 bases, and 11 bases lay between the germline ends. The CDR3 has 13 residues. CDR3: CASSLGGENEQYF. The CDR3 DNA is TGTGCCAGCAGCTTGGGGGGCGAAAACGAGCAGTACTTC.

About this clonotype itself: Given a much more abundant clone one base away, this may be a read error. V usage is TRBV20-1 and J usage is TRBJ2-5; D not resolved. The CDR3 is 12 residues long. Germline V gene data show CDR1 as DFQATT and CDR2 as SNEGSKA (reference sequence). This CDR3 reads CIASQTTETQYF. DNA of the CDR3: TGCATTGCTTCCCAGACCACGGAGACCCAGTACTTC.

This clonotype was detected a few times. CDR3 loop: CASRTTRLDRGRRATQETQYF. For the CDR3, the DNA is TGTGCCAGCAGGACTACCCGACTCGACAGGGGGCGTCGAGCCACCCAAGAGACCCAGTACTTC. The chain is built from TRBV6-4 and TRBJ2-5; 10 nucleotides line up with TRBD1. The CDR3 is made up of 21 amino acids. Per germline, CDR1 MRHNA and CDR2 SNTAGT. The junction had 23 bases not matched to a gene; V was cut back by 6 bases and J by 1 base.

In its sample, this clonotype was seen many times. The chain combines TRBV12-3 or TRBV12-4 with TRBJ2-3; D unresolved. V lost 5 bases and J 6 bases, leaving 12 bases between the germline ends. This CDR3 has 13 residues. The CDR3, as DNA: TGTGCCAGCAGTCTTTACTCTAGGGATACGCAGTATTTT. It yields the protein CASSLYSRDTQYF.

J is TRBJ2-3 and V is TRBV5-1; the match to TRBD1 covers 8 bases. The CDR3 length is 16 residues. Germline V gene data show CDR1 as SGHRS and CDR2 as YFSETQ. Unmatched junction bases numbered 8, after V lost 2 bases and J lost 3 bases. The CDR3 sequence: CASSFSGGLETDTQYF. CDR3 sequence (DNA): TGCGCCAGCAGCTTCTCAGGGGGCCTTGAGACAGATACGCAGTATTTT.